Listed here are 20 T cell receptor beta chains from one sample, sequenced in a study of OX40 agonist ivuxolimab in advanced cancers. Repertoires were generated with immunoSEQ multiplex PCR, while TCRdb's copy carries only in-frame clones and drops some. The sample contains fewer than 35,000 clones, 65% to 80% of which appear only once. Sequenced here: CD4+ or CD8+ T cells sorted from blood, sampled in a trial of the OX40 agonist ivuxolimab. Receptors were obtained from an adult with an advanced solid tumor such as melanoma, head and neck, liver or kidney cancer.

J is TRBJ1-1 and V is TRBV6-5, with no clear D. CDR1 and CDR2 from the germline V gene are MNHEY and SVGAGI. Trimming took off 0 bases at V and 0 bases at J, with 8 bases between the two ends. CDR3 size: 15 residues. This chain's CDR3 is CASSYSTGLNTEAFF. DNA of the CDR3: TGTGCCAGCAGTTACTCGACCGGTTTGAACACTGAAGCTTTCTTT.

The chain joins TRBV9 to TRBJ2-5, with 12 bases fitting TRBD2. This CDR3 contains 16 residues. Germline V CDR1 and CDR2: SGDLS, YYNGEE. J lost 4 bases, V lost 5 bases, and 9 bases had no gene match. The CDR3 region has the DNA TGTGCCAGCAGTAGCCTAGCGGGGGGGCAGGGAGAGACCCAGTACTTC. It specifies CASSSLAGGQGETQYF.

V and J are TRBV28 and TRBJ2-5; D uncertain. CDR3 length equals 12 residues. Germline values: CDR1 MDHEN, CDR2 SYDVKM. With 10 bases removed from V and 5 bases from J, the gap between germline ends came to 14 bases. CDR3 sequence: CATGRRRETQYF. CDR3 nucleotides: TGTGCCACCGGGCGAAGGCGGGAGACCCAGTACTTC.

The sample holds one count of this clone. A much larger clonotype is one base distant, so this may be a read error. This sample includes further DNA sequences coding for the same CDR3. The V gene is TRBV5-1, the J gene TRBJ1-2, with D possibly matching TRBD1 (5 bases). The germline gives CDR1 SGHRS, CDR2 YFSETQ. The CDR3 is made up of 17 amino acids. Deletions cut 6 bases from V and 0 bases from J, with 21 bases between. CDR3 loop: CASTLGTGPLANYGYTF. The CDR3 nucleotides read TGCGCCAGCACCCTCGGGACGGGACCTTTAGCTAACTATGGCTACACCTTC. The full variable domain, its missing parts supplied by reference TRBV5-1 and TRBJ1-2, is KAGVTQTPRYLIKTRGQQVTLSCSPISGHRSVSWYQQTPGQGLQFLFEYFSETQRNKGNFPGRFSGRQFSNSRSEMNVSTLELGDSALYLCASTLGTGPLANYGYTFGSGTRLTVV.

The chain joins TRBV6-1 to TRBJ1-5, with D maybe TRBD1 (5 bases). The V gene lost 9 bases and the J gene lost 0 bases, with 12 bases spanning the gap. The CDR3 loop spans 14 amino acids. The germline V gene has CDR1 MNHNS and CDR2 SASEGT. The CDR3 loop is CASGGGNSNQPQHF. DNA of the CDR3: TGTGCCAGTGGGGGAGGGAATAGCAATCAGCCCCAGCATTTT.

The chain links TRBV30 to TRBJ2-4, with a possible D match to TRBD1 (6 bases). CDR1 GTSNPN and CDR2 SVGIG come from the germline V gene (reference sequence). The V end lost 2 bases, the J end lost 0 bases, and 8 bases lay between the germline ends. The CDR3 contains 14 residues. The CDR3 protein is CAWSQGPAKNIQYF. CDR3 bases: TGTGCCTGGAGTCAGGGGCCAGCCAAAAACATTCAGTACTTC.

This rearrangement joins TRBV30 to TRBJ1-2, with D perhaps TRBD1 (5 bases). Germline CDR1 reads GTSNPN; CDR2 reads SVGIG (reference sequence). Trimming left V 0 bases short and J 8 bases short, with 19 bases between. This CDR3 is built from 15 residues. The CDR3 sequence: CAWSVPGAAGYGYTF. The CDR3 nucleotides read TGTGCCTGGAGTGTTCCCGGGGCGGCGGGGTACGGCTACACCTTC.

CDR3 protein: CASSPPFRFGNEQYF. CDR3 coding DNA: TGTGCCAGCAGCCCGCCCTTTCGTTTCGGCAACGAGCAGTACTTC. J is TRBJ2-7 and V is TRBV7-9; the D is unclear. The V end lost 5 bases, the J end lost 5 bases, and 19 bases lay between the germline ends. The CDR3 runs to 15 residues. In germline, CDR1 is SEHNR, CDR2 FQNEAQ (reference sequence).

This chain links TRBV11-2 with TRBJ2-4, with D tentatively TRBD1 or TRBD2 (6 bases each). The germline V gene has CDR1 SGHAT and CDR2 FQNNGV. Trimming stripped 4 bases from V and 6 bases from J, with 10 bases between. The CDR3 is 13 residues long. The CDR3 nucleotides read TGTGCCAGCAGCTCGGGGGCAGGAAACATTCAGTACTTC. As protein: CASSSGAGNIQYF.

This chain connects TRBV5-6 to TRBJ2-2, with D unclear. Trimming removed 2 bases at V and 4 bases at J, with 3 bases between. Looked up from germline, CDR1 is SGHDT and CDR2 is YYEEEE. This CDR3 has 12 residues. The CDR3 here is CASSFVTGELFF. In nucleotides, the CDR3 is TGTGCCAGCAGCTTTGTCACCGGGGAGCTGTTTTTT.

This clone was detected only once. The genes are TRBV6-6 and TRBJ2-2, with TRBD1 matching over 8 bases. Trimming at V came to 4 bases and at J to 9 bases, leaving 10 bases not matched to a gene. The CDR3 has 15 residues. Germline V lookup: CDR1 MNHNY, CDR2 SVGAGI (reference sequence). The CDR3 nucleotides are TGTGCCAGCAGTTCCGGACAGGGAAGGGCGAGGGAGCTGTTTTTT. Its protein product is CASSSGQGRARELFF.

The chain uses TRBV28 and TRBJ2-2; D remains ambiguous. Trimming left V 5 bases short and J 7 bases short, with 8 bases between. The CDR3 spans 12 residues. In germline, CDR1 is MDHEN, CDR2 SYDVKM. This chain's CDR3 is CASSLRVGELFF. CDR3 coding DNA: TGTGCCAGCAGTCTTCGGGTCGGGGAGCTGTTTTTT.

The genes are TRBV6-1 and TRBJ1-4; tentatively, D is TRBD1 (6 bases). Germline V gene sequence: CDR1 MNHNS, CDR2 SASEGT. The CDR3 consists of 15 residues. V shed 6 bases and J shed 0 bases, with 11 bases lying between them. CDR3 amino acids: CASRVDRATNEKLFF. The CDR3 bases are TGTGCCAGCAGGGTGGACAGAGCAACTAATGAAAAACTGTTTTTT.

The chain employs TRBV6-5 and TRBJ1-2, with D maybe TRBD1 (6 bases). CDR1 and CDR2 (germline): MNHEY, SVGAGI. The CDR3 is made up of 14 amino acids. Trimming pared 1 base from V and 7 bases from J, leaving 13 bases between. CDR3 coding DNA: TGTGCCAGCAGTTACTTTCGGGGGGCAAGTGGCTACACCTTC. Translation gives CASSYFRGASGYTF.

The chain is built from TRBV5-5 and TRBJ1-5; D is possibly TRBD1 (6 bases). The V end was cut by 4 bases, the J end by 6 bases, with 14 bases between. The germline CDR1 and CDR2 sequences are SGHKS and YYEKEE (reference sequence). The CDR3 runs to 14 residues. CDR3: CASSVQGNGQPQHF. The DNA for the CDR3 is TGTGCCAGCAGCGTACAGGGAAACGGTCAGCCCCAGCATTTT.

A single count supports this clone. This chain uses TRBV19 with TRBJ2-5, with TRBD2 matching 13 bases. Germline trimming cut 0 bases from V and 2 bases from J; bases unmatched to any gene: 6. The germline CDR1 and CDR2 sequences are LNHDA and SQIVND (reference sequence). The CDR3 covers 18 residues. The CDR3 reads CASSIDLGTSGAQETQYF. As DNA, the CDR3 is TGTGCCAGTAGTATAGATCTCGGGACTAGCGGGGCACAAGAGACCCAGTACTTC.

The chain links TRBV6-5 to TRBJ1-5, with D unclear. From germline, CDR1 is MNHEY and CDR2 SVGAGI. This CDR3 region has 15 residues. V was pared by 7 bases and J by 6 bases, with 19 bases between. This CDR3 is CASTVRRGSGQPQHF. CDR3 sequence (DNA): TGTGCCAGCACCGTACGGCGAGGGAGTGGTCAGCCCCAGCATTTT.

This clone is judged medium-sized. This chain connects TRBV19 to TRBJ2-7; tentatively, D is TRBD2 (6 bases). Looked up from germline, CDR1 is LNHDA and CDR2 is SQIVND (reference sequence). V shed 9 bases and J shed 0 bases, with 12 bases lying between them. The CDR3 sequence is 13 residues long. The CDR3 protein is CARGRDFSYEQYF. The CDR3 DNA reads as TGTGCCAGGGGCCGGGACTTCTCCTACGAGCAGTACTTC.

There are a few counts of this clone. V and J are TRBV7-9 and TRBJ1-5; weak D call: TRBD1 (5 bases). Trimming cost V 6 bases and J 7 bases, with 10 bases left between them. The CDR3 has 12 residues. The germline CDR1 and CDR2 sequences are SEHNR and FQNEAQ (reference sequence). CDR3 region: CASSEGLQPQHF. CDR3 in DNA: TGTGCCAGCAGTGAGGGGTTACAGCCCCAGCATTTT.

V and J are TRBV6-1 and TRBJ1-6; a weak D match, TRBD1 (5 bases). V dropped 5 bases and J dropped 6 bases, with 14 bases sitting between them. This CDR3 has 15 residues. Germline assignment: CDR1 MNHNS and CDR2 SASEGT. The CDR3 sequence: CASSQMPGINSPLHF. CDR3 nucleotide sequence: TGTGCCAGCAGTCAAATGCCAGGGATTAATTCACCCCTCCACTTT.